The following is a TCR beta chain sequence with its context. The data were produced by immunoSEQ multiplex PCR, yet TCRdb's version contains in-frame clones alone and is incomplete. Of roughly 29,000 clones detected, about 93% appear once; the ten largest clones hold roughly 0.42%. This sample stems from a study of T cell changes during pregnancy in multiple sclerosis. The sequence was obtained from a female donor with multiple sclerosis, enrolled in a pregnancy study. This sample comprised CD4+ T cells from peripheral blood mononuclear cells, obtained after pregnancy.

This chain's CDR3 is CASWTGLWSPLHF. CDR3 DNA sequence: TGTGCCAGCTGGACAGGGTTATGGTCACCCCTCCACTTT. The chain carries TRBV27 and TRBJ1-6; 8 bases line up with TRBD1. Germline CDR1 MNHEY, CDR2 SMNVEV (reference sequence). This CDR3 region has 13 residues. After removal of 8 bases from V and 10 bases from J, the junction contained 7 bases not matched to a gene.